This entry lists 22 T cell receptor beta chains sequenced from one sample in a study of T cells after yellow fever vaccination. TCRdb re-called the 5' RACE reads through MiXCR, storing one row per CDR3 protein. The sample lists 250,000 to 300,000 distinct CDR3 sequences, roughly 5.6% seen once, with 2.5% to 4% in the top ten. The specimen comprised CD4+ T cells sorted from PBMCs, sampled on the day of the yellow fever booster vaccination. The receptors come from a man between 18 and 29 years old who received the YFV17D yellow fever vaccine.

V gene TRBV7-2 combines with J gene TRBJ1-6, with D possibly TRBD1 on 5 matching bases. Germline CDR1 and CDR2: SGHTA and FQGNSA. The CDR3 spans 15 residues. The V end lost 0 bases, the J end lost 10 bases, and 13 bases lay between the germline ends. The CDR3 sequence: CASSLATGTGSPLHF. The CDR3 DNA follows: TGTGCCAGCAGCTTAGCCACAGGTACCGGATCACCCCTCCACTTT.

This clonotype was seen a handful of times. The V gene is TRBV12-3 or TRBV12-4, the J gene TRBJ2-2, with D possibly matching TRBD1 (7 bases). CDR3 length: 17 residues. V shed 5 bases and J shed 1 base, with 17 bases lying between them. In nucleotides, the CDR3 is TGTGCCAGCAGTATCTCTTCAGGGGGGCTGAACACCGGGGAGCTGTTTTTT. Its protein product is CASSISSGGLNTGELFF.

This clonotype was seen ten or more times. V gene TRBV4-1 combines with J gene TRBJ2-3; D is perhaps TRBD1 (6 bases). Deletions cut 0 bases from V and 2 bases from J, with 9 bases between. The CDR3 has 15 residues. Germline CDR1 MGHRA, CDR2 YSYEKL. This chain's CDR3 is CASSQDTGNTDTQYF. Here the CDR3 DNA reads TGCGCCAGCAGCCAAGATACAGGGAACACAGATACGCAGTATTTT.

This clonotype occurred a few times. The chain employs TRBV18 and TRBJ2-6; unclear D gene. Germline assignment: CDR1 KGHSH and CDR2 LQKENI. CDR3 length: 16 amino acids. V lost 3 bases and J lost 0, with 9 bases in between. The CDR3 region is CASSPAPRSGANVLTF. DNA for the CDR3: TGTGCCAGCTCACCCGCCCCGCGCTCTGGGGCCAACGTCCTGACTTTC.

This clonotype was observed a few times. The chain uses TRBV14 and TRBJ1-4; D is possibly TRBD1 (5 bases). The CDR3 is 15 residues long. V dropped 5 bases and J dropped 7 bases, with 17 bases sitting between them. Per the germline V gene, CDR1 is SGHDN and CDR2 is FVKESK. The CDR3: CASSVLGGGVEKLFF. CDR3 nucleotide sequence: TGTGCCAGCAGCGTCCTTGGGGGTGGGGTTGAAAAACTGTTTTTT.

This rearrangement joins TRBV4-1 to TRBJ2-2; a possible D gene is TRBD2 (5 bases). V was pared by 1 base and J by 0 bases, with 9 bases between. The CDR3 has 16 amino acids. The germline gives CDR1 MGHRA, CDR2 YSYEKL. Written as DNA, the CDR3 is TGCGCCAGCAGCCAAGGGACGGGGACGAACACCGGGGAGCTGTTTTTT. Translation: CASSQGTGTNTGELFF.

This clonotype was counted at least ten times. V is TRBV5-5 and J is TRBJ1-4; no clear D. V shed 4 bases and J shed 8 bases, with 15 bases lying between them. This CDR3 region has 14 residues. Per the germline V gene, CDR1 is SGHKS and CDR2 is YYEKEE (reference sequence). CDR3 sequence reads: CASSPPGRREKLFF. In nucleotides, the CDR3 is TGTGCCAGCAGCCCGCCTGGACGGCGCGAAAAACTGTTTTTT.

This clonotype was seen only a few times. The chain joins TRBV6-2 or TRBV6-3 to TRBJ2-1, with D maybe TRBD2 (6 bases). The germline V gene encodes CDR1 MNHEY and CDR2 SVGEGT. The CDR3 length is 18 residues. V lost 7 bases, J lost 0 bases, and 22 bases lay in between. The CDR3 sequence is CASTTTSAGGDSYNEQFF. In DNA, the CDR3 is TGTGCCAGCACAACCACCTCGGCGGGCGGGGACTCCTACAATGAGCAGTTCTTC.

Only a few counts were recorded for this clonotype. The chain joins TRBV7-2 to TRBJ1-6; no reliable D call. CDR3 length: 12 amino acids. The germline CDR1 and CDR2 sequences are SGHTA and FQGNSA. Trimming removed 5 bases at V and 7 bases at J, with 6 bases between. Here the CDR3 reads CASSQQNSPLHF. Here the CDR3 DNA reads TGTGCCAGCAGCCAACAGAATTCACCCCTCCACTTT.

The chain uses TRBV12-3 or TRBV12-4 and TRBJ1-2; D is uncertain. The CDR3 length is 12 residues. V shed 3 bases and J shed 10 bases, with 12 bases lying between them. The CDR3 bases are TGTGCCAGCAGTTTGGAGCTACGGTACTACACCTTC. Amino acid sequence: CASSLELRYYTF.

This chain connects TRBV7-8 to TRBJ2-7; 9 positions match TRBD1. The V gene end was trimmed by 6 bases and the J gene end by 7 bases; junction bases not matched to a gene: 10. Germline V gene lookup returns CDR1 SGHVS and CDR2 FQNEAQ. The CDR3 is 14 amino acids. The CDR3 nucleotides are TGTGCCAGCAGGACAGGGGGGAAACACGGGGAGCAGTACTTC. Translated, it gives CASRTGGKHGEQYF.

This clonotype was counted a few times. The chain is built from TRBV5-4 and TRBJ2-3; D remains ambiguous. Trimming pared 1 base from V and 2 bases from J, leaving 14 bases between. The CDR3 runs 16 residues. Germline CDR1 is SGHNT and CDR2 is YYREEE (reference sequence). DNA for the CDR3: TGTGCCAGCAGCTTGATAGCCACCTCCTTCACAGATACGCAGTATTTT. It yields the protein CASSLIATSFTDTQYF.

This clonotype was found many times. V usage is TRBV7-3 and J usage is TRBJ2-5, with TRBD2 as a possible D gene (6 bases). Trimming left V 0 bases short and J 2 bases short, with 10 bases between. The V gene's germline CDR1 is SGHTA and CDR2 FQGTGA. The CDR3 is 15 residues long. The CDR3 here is CASSLTAGPQETQYF. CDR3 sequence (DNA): TGTGCCAGCAGCTTAACTGCGGGACCTCAAGAGACCCAGTACTTC.

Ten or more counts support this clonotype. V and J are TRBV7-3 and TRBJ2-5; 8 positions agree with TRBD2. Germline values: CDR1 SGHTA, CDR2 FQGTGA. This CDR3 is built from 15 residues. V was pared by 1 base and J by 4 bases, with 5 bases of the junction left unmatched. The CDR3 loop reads CASSLNGGAGETQYF. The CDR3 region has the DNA TGTGCCAGCAGCTTAAACGGGGGGGCGGGAGAGACCCAGTACTTC.

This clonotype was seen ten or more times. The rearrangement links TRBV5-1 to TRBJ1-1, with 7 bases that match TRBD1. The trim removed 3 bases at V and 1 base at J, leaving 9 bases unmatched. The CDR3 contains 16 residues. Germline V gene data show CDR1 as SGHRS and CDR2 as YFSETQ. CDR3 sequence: CASSSRGGLSNTEAFF. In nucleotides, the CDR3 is TGCGCCAGCAGCTCCCGAGGGGGCCTCTCGAACACTGAAGCTTTCTTT.

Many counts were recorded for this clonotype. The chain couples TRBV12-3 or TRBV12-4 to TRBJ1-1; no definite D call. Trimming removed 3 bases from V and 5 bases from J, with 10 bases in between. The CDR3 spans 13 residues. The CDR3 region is CASSLEGITEAFF. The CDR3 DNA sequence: TGTGCCAGCAGTTTGGAGGGTATTACTGAAGCTTTCTTT.

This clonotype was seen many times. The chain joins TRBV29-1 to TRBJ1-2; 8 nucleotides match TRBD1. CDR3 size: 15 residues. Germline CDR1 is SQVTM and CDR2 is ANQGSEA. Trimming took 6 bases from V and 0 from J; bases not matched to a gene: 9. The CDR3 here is CSVGATGDPNYGYTF. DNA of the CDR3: TGCAGCGTCGGAGCGACAGGGGACCCTAACTATGGCTACACCTTC.

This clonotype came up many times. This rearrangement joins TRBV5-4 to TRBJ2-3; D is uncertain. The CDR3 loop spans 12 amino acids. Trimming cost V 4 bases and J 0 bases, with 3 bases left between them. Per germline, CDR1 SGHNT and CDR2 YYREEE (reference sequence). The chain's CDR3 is CASSQSTDTQYF. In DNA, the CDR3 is TGTGCCAGCAGCCAAAGCACAGATACGCAGTATTTT.

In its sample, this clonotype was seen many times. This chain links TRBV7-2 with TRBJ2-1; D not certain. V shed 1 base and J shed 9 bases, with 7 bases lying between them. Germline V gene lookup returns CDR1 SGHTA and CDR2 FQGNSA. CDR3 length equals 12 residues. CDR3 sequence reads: CASSLDLVEQFF. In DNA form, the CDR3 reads TGTGCCAGCAGCTTAGATTTGGTTGAGCAGTTCTTC. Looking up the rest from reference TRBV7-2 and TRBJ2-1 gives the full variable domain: GAGVSQSPSNKVTEKGKDVELRCDPISGHTALYWYRQSLGQGLEFLIYFQGNSAPDKSGLPSDRFSAERTGGSVSTLTIQRTQQEDSAVYLCASSLDLVEQFFGPGTRLTVL.

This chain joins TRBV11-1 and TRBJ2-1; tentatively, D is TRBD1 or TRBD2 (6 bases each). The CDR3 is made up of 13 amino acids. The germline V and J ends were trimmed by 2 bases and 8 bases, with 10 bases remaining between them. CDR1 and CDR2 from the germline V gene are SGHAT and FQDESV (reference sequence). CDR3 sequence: CASSLQGRHEQFF. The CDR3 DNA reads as TGTGCCAGCAGCTTACAGGGGAGGCATGAGCAGTTCTTC. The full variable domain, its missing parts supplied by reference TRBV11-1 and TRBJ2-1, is EAEVAQSPRYKITEKSQAVAFWCDPISGHATLYWYRQILGQGPELLVQFQDESVVDDSQLPKDRFSAERLKGVDSTLKIQPAELGDSAMYLCASSLQGRHEQFFGPGTRLTVL.

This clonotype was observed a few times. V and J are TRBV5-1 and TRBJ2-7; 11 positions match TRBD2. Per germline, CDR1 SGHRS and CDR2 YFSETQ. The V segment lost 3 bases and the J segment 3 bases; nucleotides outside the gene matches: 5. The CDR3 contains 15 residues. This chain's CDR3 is CASSSTSGGDYEQYF. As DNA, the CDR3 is TGCGCCAGCAGCTCCACTAGCGGGGGTGACTACGAGCAGTACTTC.

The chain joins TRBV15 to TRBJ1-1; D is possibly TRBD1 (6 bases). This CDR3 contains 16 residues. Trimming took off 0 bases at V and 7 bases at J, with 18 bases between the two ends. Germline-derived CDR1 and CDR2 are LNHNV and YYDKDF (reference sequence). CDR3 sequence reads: CATSRDSPGAYFEAFF. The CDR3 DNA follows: TGTGCCACCAGCAGAGATAGTCCAGGGGCTTATTTTGAAGCTTTCTTT.